Listed below are T cell receptor beta chains from one sample, sequenced in a study of shared clonotypes between healthy human individuals. Some clones are missing from TCRdb's copy, which holds only in-frame ones; the method was immunoSEQ multiplex PCR. Of 2,500,000 or so clones in the sample, around 93% are singletons; the top ten hold 0.37%. Material: naive CD4+ T cells from PBMCs. These receptors were obtained from a man in his late teens or twenties in good health. Some clones in this sample may be carry-over from other donors' samples. Both conserved end residues are trimmed from each CDR3.

CDR3: ASSLGLRGRRAETQY; J: TRBJ2-5; V: TRBV11-2; length: 15
CDR3: ASSLVLEPTLHEKLF; J: TRBJ1-4; V: TRBV7-2; length: 15
CDR3: ASSQVDRSSYEQY; J: TRBJ2-7; V: TRBV4-2; length: 13
CDR3: ASSVAVGEGETQY; J: TRBJ2-5; V: TRBV9; length: 13
CDR3: ASSLEVGGTGANVLT; J: TRBJ2-6; V: TRBV5-1; length: 15
CDR3: ASSLSGTVYNEQF; J: TRBJ2-1; V: TRBV9; length: 13
CDR3: ASSPAGGVETQY; J: TRBJ2-5; V: TRBV5-6; length: 12
CDR3: ASRRDAVDGYT; J: TRBJ1-2; V: TRBV6-5; length: 11
CDR3: ASSYGAVSYGYT; J: TRBJ1-2; V: TRBV28; length: 12
CDR3: ASSTRDRVNLRRGYT; J: TRBJ1-2; V: TRBV2; length: 15
CDR3: ASRPGTSGNSYNEQF; J: TRBJ2-1; V: TRBV5-1; length: 15
CDR3: ASSSGPAGKETQY; J: TRBJ2-5; V: TRBV5-1; length: 13
CDR3: ASSWTTGVQETQY; J: TRBJ2-5; V: TRBV5-4; length: 13
CDR3: SVGLRQTYGYT; J: TRBJ1-2; V: TRBV29-1; length: 11
CDR3: ASSLVQGAYEQY; J: TRBJ2-7; V: TRBV5-1; length: 12
CDR3: ASSFSGSGQETQY; J: TRBJ2-5; V: TRBV5-1; length: 13
CDR3: ASSFIASSTDTQY; J: TRBJ2-3; V: TRBV7-9; length: 13
CDR3: ASRRDRVYHEQY; J: TRBJ2-7; V: TRBV28; length: 12
CDR3: AWDDRVDYGYT; J: TRBJ1-2; V: TRBV30; length: 11
CDR3: ASSPTGRSSYEQY; J: TRBJ2-7; V: TRBV28; length: 13
CDR3: ASNTNFRDSEKLF; J: TRBJ1-4; V: TRBV19; length: 13
CDR3: ASSLSDQTTGELF; J: TRBJ2-2; V: TRBV27; length: 13
CDR3: ASRQGEETQY; J: TRBJ2-5; V: TRBV30; length: 10
CDR3: ATSRPGGNQPQH; J: TRBJ1-5; V: TRBV15; length: 12
CDR3: ASSLSGRAEAF; J: TRBJ1-1; V: TRBV27; length: 11
CDR3: ASSVGVAGGVEQY; J: TRBJ2-7; V: TRBV18; length: 13
CDR3: ASSLGTSGGEQF; J: TRBJ2-1; V: TRBV7-9; length: 12
CDR3: ASRKETGANVLT; J: TRBJ2-6; V: TRBV25-1; length: 12
CDR3: ASSERGRASNEQF; J: TRBJ2-1; V: TRBV2; length: 13
CDR3: ASSERRQGYEQF; J: TRBJ2-1; V: TRBV5-1; length: 12
CDR3: ASSQGVAGSYEQY; J: TRBJ2-7; V: TRBV7-8; length: 13